What follows describes a single T cell receptor (beta chain). This clonotype was detected many times. Its target antigen remains unknown. Per-base qualities were not stored, and no clone one base away is much larger. CDR1 SEHNR and CDR2 FQNEAQ are derived from the germline V gene (reference sequence). The CDR3 numbers 14 residues from cysteine through phenylalanine. CDR3 DNA only is kept here, 42 bases in frame from base 1. The germline ends are 11 bases apart after V is trimmed by 4 bases and J by 2 bases. The data were taken from a study of T cell repertoires in cytomegalovirus infection (dated by TCRdb to the late 2010s). A note on the overall study: Donor HLA type was relevant to the analysis, because carriage of CMV infection together with the matching HLA type was indicated by public TCR beta signatures.

This sample was sequenced with an Illumina HiSeq 1500. The public reads were reanalyzed by TCRdb: fastp trimming at Q25, MiXCR alignment, in-frame beta chains only. CDR3 protein sequences are deduplicated, and each keeps its most common genes and DNA. The sample table shows over 450,000 distinct CDR3 sequences, and over 9% are seen once. 9.5% to 13% of the sample is taken by the ten largest. Results the study describes overall, beyond this receptor: In both this cohort and an independent cohort of approximately 350 donors, the cumulative frequency of public TCR beta family members distinguished carriers of CMV infection plus the relevant HLA type. The ex vivo response was dominated by HLA-C-restricted CMV-specific TCR beta clonotypes, and the single most frequent clonotype in two of eight donors was supplied by these HLA-C-restricted clonotypes.

The receptor comes from a human donor in good health (CMV status not recorded). Some clones in this sample may be carry-over from other donors' samples. The sequencing sample was made of PBMCs. The chain is made from TRBV7-9 and TRBJ1-1; TRBD1 is possibly the D segment (5 matching bases). The sequence in DNA is TGTGCCAGCAGCTCATCGACAGCAAACACTGAAGCTTTCTTT. The encoded protein is CASSSSTANTEAFF.